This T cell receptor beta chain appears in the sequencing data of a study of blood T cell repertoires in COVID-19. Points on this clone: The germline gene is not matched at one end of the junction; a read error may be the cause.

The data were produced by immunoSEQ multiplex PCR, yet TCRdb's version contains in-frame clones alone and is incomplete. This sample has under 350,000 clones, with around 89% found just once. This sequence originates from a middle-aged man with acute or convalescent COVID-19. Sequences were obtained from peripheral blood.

The CDR3 loop reads CASSYPGTGENIQYF. Written as DNA, the CDR3 is TGTGCCAGCAGTTACCCCGGGACAGGAGAAAACATTCAATACTTC. This chain joins TRBV6-5 and TRBJ2-4; 8 bases match TRBD1. Per germline, CDR1 MNHEY and CDR2 SVGAGI. This CDR3 has 15 residues.